These T cell receptor beta chains were read from a single sample in a study of breast tumors, draining lymph nodes, adjacent tissues. TCRdb independently ran MiXCR on the multiplex PCR reads; one entry per CDR3 protein. The table shows roughly 120,000 distinct CDR3 sequences, with about 20% occurring only once. Sequencing was carried out using axillary lymph node tissue. These receptors were taken from a female donor with breast cancer. Some clones in this sample may be carry-over from other donors' samples. Each CDR3 is given with its conserved first and last residue. The order of the fields is V gene, CDR3 length, D gene, J gene, clone size, CDR3 DNA, CDR3 protein. D genes are given only for firm matches. Where a row states a size, it is once, few, many or the class of an expanded clone; other rows omit it.

TRBV15	16	TRBD1	TRBJ2-2	-	TGTGCCACCAGCGGAGGGGGGCAGGGGGCCGCCGGGGAGCTGTTTTTT	CATSGGGQGAAGELFF
TRBV7-2	14	-	TRBJ1-6	many	TGTGCCAGCAGCTCTAGGGTGGGTAATTCACCCCTCCACTTT	CASSSRVGNSPLHF
TRBV5-4	14	-	TRBJ2-7	many	TGTGCCAGCAGCGGAGACATCGTTTATAACGAGCAGTACTTC	CASSGDIVYNEQYF
TRBV6-4	13	TRBD1	TRBJ2-3	many	TGTGCCAGCAGGGGGACAGCCACAGATACGCAGTATTTT	CASRGTATDTQYF
TRBV2	21	-	TRBJ2-3	many	TGTGCCAGCAGTGTCACGGCGTCCCGTAACCGGGACCCGGATCCTAGGGATACGCAGTATTTT	CASSVTASRNRDPDPRDTQYF
TRBV6-5	16	-	TRBJ2-1	many	TGTGCCAGCAGTGATCCCGGCACCTTCTCCTACAATGAGCAGTTCTTC	CASSDPGTFSYNEQFF
TRBV5-1	17	-	TRBJ2-1	many	TGCGCCAGCAGCTTTAATGACGTGGGGCGCCTTAACAATGAGCAGTTCTTC	CASSFNDVGRLNNEQFF
TRBV11-2	13	-	TRBJ2-7	many	TGTGCCAGCAGCTTAGATGGGGGCTACGAGCAGTACTTC	CASSLDGGYEQYF
TRBV7-2	18	TRBD2	TRBJ2-7	-	TGTGCCAGCAGCTTAGTCGGGGTAGGGACTAGCGGGTACTACGAGCAGTACTTC	CASSLVGVGTSGYYEQYF
TRBV30	14	TRBD2	TRBJ2-1	many	TGTGCCTGGTCAACTAGCGGGAGAGTCAATGAGCAGTTCTTC	CAWSTSGRVNEQFF
TRBV15	15	-	TRBJ1-6	many	TGTGCCACCAGCGTTACAGGGTCCTATAATTCACCCCTCCACTTT	CATSVTGSYNSPLHF
TRBV28	14	TRBD1	TRBJ2-7	-	TGTGCCAGTCAAAGGGACAGGGTCTCCTACGAGCAGTACTTC	CASQRDRVSYEQYF
TRBV20-1	16	-	TRBJ1-3	once	TGCAGTGCCGGGAGCGTACAGAAAAACTCTGGAAACACCATATATTTT	CSAGSVQKNSGNTIYF
TRBV7-2	16	-	TRBJ2-3	many	TGTGCCAGCAGCTTAGTTCCCAGGGGGGGTCGGGATACGCAGTATTTT	CASSLVPRGGRDTQYF
TRBV2	11	-	TRBJ2-5	many	TGTGCCAGCACTTTTCAAGAGACCCAGTACTTC	CASTFQETQYF
TRBV7-8	14	TRBD1	TRBJ2-7	many	TGTGCCAGCAGCTTGCGACAGGGGCCCTACGAGCAGTACTTC	CASSLRQGPYEQYF
TRBV9	15	-	TRBJ1-6	many	TGTGCCAGCAGCGTAGAGGGCAGTTCTAATTCACCCCTCCACTTT	CASSVEGSSNSPLHF
TRBV27	16	-	TRBJ1-6	many	TGTGCCAGCAGTTTATCGGGGACGGCTGATAATTCACCCCTCCACTTT	CASSLSGTADNSPLHF
TRBV18	16	-	TRBJ1-1	-	TGTGCCAGCTCACCGACCGGGCCAGGGAGTGGCACTGAAGCTTTCTTT	CASSPTGPGSGTEAFF
TRBV29-1	13	TRBD2	TRBJ2-1	many	TGCAGCGGGGGTTCTAGCGGATACAATGAGCAGTTCTTC	CSGGSSGYNEQFF
TRBV19	16	-	TRBJ2-4	few	TGTGCCAGTAGTGTAACAGGGTATGGAGCCAAAAACATTCAGTACTTC	CASSVTGYGAKNIQYF
TRBV20-1	15	TRBD1	TRBJ2-3	many	TGCAGTGCCATACACGGGGGACAGGGAACAGATACGCAGTATTTT	CSAIHGGQGTDTQYF
TRBV3-1	15	TRBD1	TRBJ2-5	many	TGTGCCAGCAGCCAAGATGGGACAGGTCAAGAGACCCAGTACTTC	CASSQDGTGQETQYF
TRBV20-1	12	-	TRBJ2-7	many	TGCAGCCTTGGACAGAGGTCCTACGAGCAGTACTTC	CSLGQRSYEQYF
TRBV11-2	15	TRBD2	TRBJ2-2	many	TGTGCCAGCAGCCCCATGGGGGGAGGGACCGGGGAGCTGTTTTTT	CASSPMGGGTGELFF
TRBV15	13	TRBD2	TRBJ2-7	many	TGTGCCACCAGCAGAGATAGCGGGGGCGAGCAGTACTTC	CATSRDSGGEQYF
TRBV12-3/TRBV12-4	16	TRBD2	TRBJ2-7	many	TGTGCCAGCAGTCCATGGGGGCTAGCGGGAGTGGACGAGCAGTACTTC	CASSPWGLAGVDEQYF
TRBV7-2	15	-	TRBJ1-1	-	TGTGCCAGCAGCTTAAGCCAGGGTGGGAGCACTGAAGCTTTCTTT	CASSLSQGGSTEAFF
TRBV6-4	14	-	TRBJ2-5	many	TGTGCCAGCAGGAGCGGGACAGAACCTGCGCCCCAGTACTTC	CASRSGTEPAPQYF
TRBV7-3	17	TRBD1	TRBJ2-1	many	TGTGCCAGCAGCTTAATGGCAGGGACAGGGGTTCCAAATGAGCAGTTCTTC	CASSLMAGTGVPNEQFF
TRBV19	15	TRBD2	TRBJ2-1	-	TGTACCAGTAGTTTGAGGGGCGGGAGCTTCAATGAGCAGTTCTTT	CTSSLRGGSFNEQFF
TRBV5-1	15	TRBD1	TRBJ2-1	many	TGCGCCAGCAGCTTGGAGGGACAGACCGGCAATGAGCAGTTCTTC	CASSLEGQTGNEQFF
TRBV7-2	15	TRBD2	TRBJ2-5	-	TGTGCCAGCAGCTCCCCGGCGGCGGGGGGGGAGACCCAGTACTTC	CASSSPAAGGETQYF
TRBV6-6	15	-	TRBJ1-1	-	TGTGCCAGCAGAGACCGGGACCCAGGGCCCACTGAAGCTTTCTTT	CASRDRDPGPTEAFF
TRBV6-1	12	TRBD1	TRBJ2-7	many	TGTGCCAGCAGTGAAGGGACAGGGGAGGAGTACTTC	CASSEGTGEEYF
TRBV27	15	-	TRBJ2-7	-	TGTGCCAGCAGGCCCAGGCATAAGAGCTCCTACGAGCAGTACTTC	CASRPRHKSSYEQYF
TRBV6-5	18	TRBD2	TRBJ2-5	many	TGTGCCAGCAGTTACAAGACTAGCGGGGGGGGGAGCCAAGAGACCCAGTACTTC	CASSYKTSGGGSQETQYF
TRBV19	12	-	TRBJ2-2	many	TGTGCCAGTTTCCAGAGTACCGGGGAGCTGTTTTTT	CASFQSTGELFF
TRBV4-1	14	-	TRBJ1-1	-	TGCGCCAGCAGCCAAGATGACGTCGGGTTTAAAGCTTTCTTT	CASSQDDVGFKAFF
TRBV5-5	16	TRBD1	TRBJ2-7	many	TGTGCCAGCAGCCCCGTTAACAGGGGGGCAACCTACGAGCAGTACTTC	CASSPVNRGATYEQYF
TRBV6-6	12	TRBD1	TRBJ1-5	many	TGTGCCAGCAGTCCCGGGACAGAGGCCCAGCATTTT	CASSPGTEAQHF
TRBV5-1	13	TRBD2	TRBJ2-1	many	TGCGCCAGCAGTACGGGACTACTCAATGAGCAGTTCTTC	CASSTGLLNEQFF
TRBV20-1	14	-	TRBJ2-3	many	TGCAGTGCTAGAGATATGGGGGGCGCAGATACGCAGTATTTT	CSARDMGGADTQYF
TRBV5-5	16	-	TRBJ1-5	once	TGTGCCAGCAGTTTCGGGACAACCTATAGCAATCAGCCCCGGCATTTT	CASSFGTTYSNQPRHF
TRBV19	15	TRBD2	TRBJ2-1	many	TGTGCCAGTAGTATTGGGACTAGCTCCATTAATGAGCAGTTCTTC	CASSIGTSSINEQFF
TRBV27	15	TRBD2	TRBJ2-7	many	TGTGCCAGCGGGGGGGAGGGCCGACAGTCGGACGAGCAGTACTTC	CASGGEGRQSDEQYF
TRBV5-1	15	-	TRBJ1-3	many	TGCGCCAGCAGCTCCCTCGGAGGTGGTGGAAACACCATATATTTT	CASSSLGGGGNTIYF
TRBV20-1	14	-	TRBJ2-7	many	TGCAGTGCTAGACGGGCTCACGCTGAGTACGAGCAGTACTTC	CSARRAHAEYEQYF
TRBV12-3/TRBV12-4	15	-	TRBJ2-1	-	TGTGCCAGCAGTTACCTAGCGGAGGGGGGAAATGAGCAGTTCTTC	CASSYLAEGGNEQFF
TRBV12-3/TRBV12-4	17	-	TRBJ2-1	many	TGTGCCAGCAGTTTGGGTTCGGTCCGAAGCTCCTACAATGAGCAGTTCTTC	CASSLGSVRSSYNEQFF
TRBV5-1	13	-	TRBJ1-6	many	TGCGCCAGCGAGAGCTCCTATAATTCACCCCTCCACTTT	CASESSYNSPLHF
TRBV24-1	15	-	TRBJ2-1	many	TGTGCCACCAGTGATCCAAAAAAGGGCGTCAATGAGCAGTTCTTC	CATSDPKKGVNEQFF
TRBV6-6	17	-	TRBJ1-5	many	TGTGCCAGCAGTTTGGGTGTTCGGGGGGGATCTACGCAGCCCCAGCATTTT	CASSLGVRGGSTQPQHF
TRBV7-2	15	TRBD2	TRBJ2-1	many	TGTGCCAGCAGCTACGCCGGGACTAGCGGCGTGGTGCAGTTCTTC	CASSYAGTSGVVQFF
TRBV19	16	TRBD1	TRBJ1-5	many	TGTGCCAGTAGTATTGAGGACAGGAACCGCAATCAGCCCCAGCATTTT	CASSIEDRNRNQPQHF
TRBV3-1	18	-	TRBJ1-6	many	TGTGCCAGCAGCCAAGTATCCAGGTCTCCCCGTCGCGATTCACCCCTCCACTTT	CASSQVSRSPRRDSPLHF
TRBV11-2	12	TRBD1	TRBJ1-2	few	TGTGCCAGCAGCTTACAGGGGGCGAGCTACACCTTC	CASSLQGASYTF